Following are 4 T cell receptor beta chains from one sample sequenced in a study of cytomegalovirus exposure and HLA in healthy donors. Vbeta (60) and Jbeta (13) primers were used in the PCR. Clones were sequenced by immunoSEQ multiplex PCR, and TCRdb holds only the in-frame ones, with some missing. The table has about 200,000 clones, roughly 84% seen once. The sequencing input was PBMCs. Every receptor here comes from a boy aged 2 to 9 in good health and CMV-seronegative.

This chain joins TRBV30 and TRBJ1-1; D is unclear. CDR3 length equals 12 residues. V was trimmed by 4 bases and J by 10 bases, leaving 16 bases between them. Germline values: CDR1 GTSNPN, CDR2 SVGIG (reference sequence). The CDR3 loop reads CAWNREQVGAFF. Here the CDR3 DNA reads TGTGCCTGGAACCGGGAGCAGGTTGGAGCTTTCTTT. The entire variable domain, with the rest obtained from reference TRBV30 and TRBJ1-1, is as follows: SQTIHQWPATLVQPVGSPLSLECTVEGTSNPNLYWYRQAAGRGLQLLFYSVGIGQISSEVPQNLSASRPQDRQFILSSKKLLLSDSGFYLCAWNREQVGAFFGQGTRLTVV.

This clone was seen just once. This chain connects TRBV10-3 to TRBJ2-7; D possibly corresponds to TRBD2 (6 bases). Trimming took off 10 bases at V and 5 bases at J, with 9 bases between the two ends. Looked up from germline, CDR1 is ENHRY and CDR2 is SYGVKD. This CDR3 is built from 10 residues. DNA for the CDR3: TGTGCCACCGGGACTGACGAGCAGTACTTC. It yields the protein CATGTDEQYF.

V is TRBV6-1 and J is TRBJ2-7, with 7 nucleotides matching TRBD2. Germline V gives CDR1 MNHNS, CDR2 SASEGT. The CDR3 consists of 13 residues. J was trimmed by 2 bases and V by 5 bases; bases with no gene match: 3. Here the CDR3 DNA reads TGTGCCAGCAGTAGACTAGCTACCTACGAGCAGTACTTC. Translation: CASSRLATYEQYF.

The chain combines TRBV16 with TRBJ2-7; TRBD1 matches 7 bases. From germline, CDR1 is KGHSY and CDR2 FQNENV. This CDR3 has 14 residues. V lost 0 bases to trimming and J lost 5 bases; unmatched junction nucleotides: 4. Here the CDR3 reads CASSQSRGGHEQYF. The CDR3 bases are TGTGCCAGCAGCCAATCGAGAGGGGGCCACGAGCAGTACTTC.